The 18 T cell receptor beta chains below were found in one sample sequenced in a study of shared clonotypes between healthy human individuals. TCRdb's copy holds only in-frame clones and misses some; the assay was immunoSEQ multiplex PCR. The repertoire consists of roughly 650,000 clones, with around 97% occurring once and the leading ten covering roughly 0.05%. Sequenced: naive CD4+ T cells sorted from blood. Subset reported: CD45RA+ positively selected. These receptor sequences come from a woman in her 30s in good health.

The chain carries TRBV5-1 and TRBJ2-5; a weak D match, TRBD1 (5 bases). CDR3 size: 11 residues. V was trimmed by 4 bases and J by 11 bases, leaving 12 bases between them. Germline CDR1 reads SGHRS; CDR2 reads YFSETQ. The CDR3 bases are TGCGCCAGCAGCCAGGGCCTAGAGCAGTACTTC. Encoded protein: CASSQGLEQYF. Based on the CDR3 plus reference TRBV5-1 and TRBJ2-5, the full variable domain is KAGVTQTPRYLIKTRGQQVTLSCSPISGHRSVSWYQQTPGQGLQFLFEYFSETQRNKGNFPGRFSGRQFSNSRSEMNVSTLELGDSALYLCASSQGLEQYFGPGTRLLVL.

The rearrangement links TRBV29-1 to TRBJ2-7; no clear D. From germline, CDR1 is SQVTM and CDR2 ANQGSEA. V lost 4 bases to trimming and J lost 4 bases, with 8 bases between them. This CDR3 region has 11 residues. CDR3 sequence reads: CSVVTTYEQYF. In nucleotides, the CDR3 is TGCAGCGTTGTCACGACTTACGAGCAGTACTTC.

The chain joins TRBV15 to TRBJ1-2, with D perhaps TRBD1 (5 bases). The ends were cut back, 2 bases at V and 8 bases at J, with 18 bases in the middle. The CDR3 is made up of 15 amino acids. Germline CDR1 is LNHNV and CDR2 is YYDKDF (reference sequence). CDR3 amino acids: CATSRYDSLLRGYTF. In nucleotides, the CDR3 is TGTGCCACCAGCAGATACGACAGCCTACTCAGGGGCTACACCTTC.

The CDR3 spells CASSLRPSGSWEQFF. In nucleotides, the CDR3 is TGTGCCAGCAGCTTGAGGCCTAGCGGGAGTTGGGAGCAGTTCTTC. V gene TRBV11-2 combines with J gene TRBJ2-1; TRBD2 matches 10 bases. The CDR3 has 15 residues. Trimming removed 3 bases from V and 10 bases from J; junction bases left unmatched: 9. Germline CDR1 reads SGHAT; CDR2 reads FQNNGV.

The chain is built from TRBV16 and TRBJ1-1; no firm D call. The CDR3 runs to 13 residues. The germline CDR1 and CDR2 sequences are KGHSY and FQNENV. V lost 2 bases, J lost 8 bases, and 12 bases lay in between. The CDR3 sequence: CASSQVSQAEAFF. CDR3 sequence (DNA): TGTGCCAGCAGCCAAGTAAGCCAAGCAGAAGCTTTCTTT. Looking up the rest from reference TRBV16 and TRBJ1-1 gives the full variable domain: GEEVAQTPKHLVRGEGQKAKLYCAPIKGHSYVFWYQQVLKNEFKFLISFQNENVFDETGMPKERFSAKCLPNSPCSLEIQATKLEDSAVYFCASSQVSQAEAFFGQGTRLTVV.

This sequence joins TRBV7-9 and TRBJ2-3, with TRBD1 as a possible D gene (6 bases). The CDR3 runs to 15 residues. Trimming shortened V by 2 bases and J by 3 bases, and 12 bases separated the two germline ends. Germline assignment: CDR1 SEHNR and CDR2 FQNEAQ (reference sequence). The CDR3 nucleotides read TGTGCCAGCAGCTTATGGGGGCGCGAGACAGATACGCAGTATTTT. As protein: CASSLWGRETDTQYF.

The CDR3 DNA reads TGTGCCAGCTCACCGGCGGGACTAGCGGGAGCCAATGAGCAGTTCTTC. Amino acid sequence: CASSPAGLAGANEQFF. The chain is built from TRBV18 and TRBJ2-1; 14 bases are shared with TRBD2. Germline V lookup: CDR1 KGHSH, CDR2 LQKENI. The CDR3 is made up of 16 amino acids. V lost 3 bases, J lost 6 bases, and 4 bases stayed unmatched.

The genes are TRBV6-5 and TRBJ1-5; maybe TRBD1 (5 bases). Trimming pared 4 bases from V and 0 bases from J, leaving 10 bases between. Germline CDR1 is MNHEY and CDR2 is SVGAGI. The CDR3 sequence is 15 residues long. DNA of the CDR3: TGTGCCAGCAGTTCGGCAGGGTATAGCAATCAGCCCCAGCATTTT. Amino acids: CASSSAGYSNQPQHF.

The chain uses TRBV7-9 and TRBJ2-3; D unresolved. The V end was cut by 6 bases, the J end by 6 bases, with 10 bases between. The CDR3 spans 12 residues. Germline-derived CDR1 and CDR2 are SEHNR and FQNEAQ (reference sequence). The CDR3 DNA reads TGTGCCAGCAGTCCTGGTGCGGATACGCAGTATTTT. Protein sequence: CASSPGADTQYF.

The chain carries TRBV5-6 and TRBJ2-2; no firm D call. V gave up 1 base and J gave up 0 bases, with 4 bases separating them. The CDR3 length is 14 residues. Germline V lookup: CDR1 SGHDT, CDR2 YYEEEE. The chain's CDR3 is CASSLLPNTGELFF. The DNA for the CDR3 is TGTGCCAGCAGCTTGCTCCCGAACACCGGGGAGCTGTTTTTT.

The chain combines TRBV5-6 with TRBJ2-5; D is ambiguous. The germline V gene has CDR1 SGHDT and CDR2 YYEEEE. The CDR3 spans 11 residues. Trimming shortened V by 4 bases and J by 4 bases, and 5 bases separated the two germline ends. This CDR3 is CASSHLETQYF. The CDR3 bases are TGTGCCAGCAGCCACCTAGAGACCCAGTACTTC.

The chain couples TRBV2 to TRBJ2-5, with a tentative D call TRBD2 (6 bases). CDR1 is SNHLY and CDR2 is FYNNEI in the germline V gene. Between the trimmed V and J ends, which lost 7 bases and 2 bases, there was a span of 11 bases. This CDR3 contains 13 residues. CDR3 in DNA: TGTGCCAGCATGGGCGGGGAGCAAGAGACCCAGTACTTC. It encodes CASMGGEQETQYF.

The chain links TRBV28 to TRBJ2-7; TRBD2 agrees at 12 bases. The CDR3 length is 15 residues. V gave up 5 bases and J gave up 3 bases; unmatched junction bases: 5. The germline CDR1 and CDR2 sequences are MDHEN and SYDVKM. The CDR3 reads CASSVQTSGSYEQYF. For the CDR3, the DNA is TGTGCCAGCAGTGTGCAGACTAGCGGGAGCTACGAGCAGTACTTC.

The rearrangement links TRBV5-1 to TRBJ2-2; 8 bases are a match to TRBD2. The length of the CDR3 is 15 residues. After removal of 0 bases from V and 6 bases from J, the junction contained 4 bases not matched to a gene. Germline loops: CDR1 SGHRS, CDR2 YFSETQ. DNA for the CDR3: TGCGCCAGCAGCTTGGCAAGCGGGAGCTCCGGGGAGCTGTTTTTT. Its translation is CASSLASGSSGELFF.

V is TRBV28 and J is TRBJ2-5, with 9 bases fitting TRBD2. Germline loops: CDR1 MDHEN, CDR2 SYDVKM. The length of the CDR3 is 19 residues. The V segment lost 3 bases and the J segment 2 bases; nucleotides outside the gene matches: 16. DNA of the CDR3: TGTGCCAGCAGTTTCCCGGGACTAGCTATGGGTGGGAAACAAGAGACCCAGTACTTC. Encoded protein: CASSFPGLAMGGKQETQYF.

The V and J genes are TRBV27 and TRBJ1-5; TRBD1 aligns across 11 bases. The CDR3 covers 18 residues. V shed 5 bases, J shed 2 bases, and the junction held 11 bases outside the gene matches. Germline CDR1 and CDR2: MNHEY and SMNVEV (reference sequence). Written as DNA, the CDR3 is TGTGCCAGCAGTGCCTCGGACAGGGGGCGGGTAGGCAATCAGCCCCAGCATTTT. As protein: CASSASDRGRVGNQPQHF.

The chain recombines TRBV5-1 with TRBJ1-1, with 8 bases fitting TRBD1. The germline CDR1 and CDR2 sequences are SGHRS and YFSETQ. This CDR3 region has 15 residues. V was pared by 4 bases and J by 8 bases, with 13 bases of the junction left unmatched. The CDR3 nucleotides are TGCGCCAGCAGCGACCAGGGGGCCTCGCCGTTGGAAGCTTTCTTT. This gives the protein CASSDQGASPLEAFF. The full variable domain, its missing parts supplied by reference TRBV5-1 and TRBJ1-1, is KAGVTQTPRYLIKTRGQQVTLSCSPISGHRSVSWYQQTPGQGLQFLFEYFSETQRNKGNFPGRFSGRQFSNSRSEMNVSTLELGDSALYLCASSDQGASPLEAFFGQGTRLTVV.

The chain employs TRBV19 and TRBJ2-1; D may be TRBD2 (6 bases). The CDR3 has 16 amino acids. The germline V gene encodes CDR1 LNHDA and CDR2 SQIVND (reference sequence). The germline V and J ends were trimmed by 3 bases and 0 bases, with 12 bases remaining between them. In DNA form, the CDR3 reads TGTGCCAGTAGTATCAGTAGCGGTCGCTCCTACAATGAGCAGTTCTTC. This translates into CASSISSGRSYNEQFF. Full variable domain (missing parts from reference TRBV19 and TRBJ2-1): DGGITQSPKYLFRKEGQNVTLSCEQNLNHDAMYWYRQDPGQGLRLIYYSQIVNDFQKGDIAEGYSVSREKKESFPLTVTSAQKNPTAFYLCASSISSGRSYNEQFFGPGTRLTVL.